The 20 T cell receptor beta chains below were found in one sample sequenced in a study of OX40 agonist ivuxolimab in advanced cancers. Clones were read by immunoSEQ multiplex PCR, and TCRdb kept only the in-frame ones, dropping some. This table has 75,000 to 85,000 clones, roughly 84% appearing once. Specimen: CD4+ or CD8+ T cells sorted from blood, collected in a trial of the OX40 agonist ivuxolimab. Source of these receptors: an adult with an advanced solid tumor such as melanoma, head and neck, liver or kidney cancer.

V usage is TRBV7-8 and J usage is TRBJ1-2; possible D gene TRBD1, 6 bases. V lost 2 bases, J lost 4 bases, and 17 bases lay in between. The CDR3 covers 16 residues. Germline V gene data show CDR1 as SGHVS and CDR2 as FQNEAQ. In DNA, the CDR3 is TGTGCCAGCAGCTTACAGGGGTCTTCCCCCCCCTATGGCTACACCTTC. As protein: CASSLQGSSPPYGYTF.

The chain uses TRBV19 and TRBJ1-2; unclear D gene. V lost 6 bases to trimming and J lost 8 bases, with 10 bases between them. The CDR3 has 11 residues. The germline gives CDR1 LNHDA, CDR2 SQIVND (reference sequence). CDR3 loop: CASRVQRGYTF. DNA of the CDR3: TGTGCCAGTAGGGTACAGCGAGGCTACACCTTC. The entire variable domain, with the rest obtained from reference TRBV19 and TRBJ1-2, is as follows: DGGITQSPKYLFRKEGQNVTLSCEQNLNHDAMYWYRQDPGQGLRLIYYSQIVNDFQKGDIAEGYSVSREKKESFPLTVTSAQKNPTAFYLCASRVQRGYTFGSGTRLTVV.

V gene TRBV11-2 combines with J gene TRBJ2-7, with 8 bases lining up with TRBD1. The CDR3 consists of 15 residues. V dropped 3 bases and J dropped 3; count of bases not matched to a gene: 7. Germline assignment: CDR1 SGHAT and CDR2 FQNNGV. The CDR3 spells CASSFSQGANYEQYF. The CDR3 nucleotides are TGTGCCAGCAGCTTCTCGCAGGGGGCAAACTACGAGCAGTACTTC.

This clone was observed a handful of times. The chain links TRBV19 to TRBJ1-1; TRBD1 agrees at 7 bases. In germline, CDR1 is LNHDA, CDR2 SQIVND (reference sequence). V shed 4 bases and J 0 bases; nucleotides not matched to a gene: 8. This CDR3 is built from 16 residues. The DNA of the CDR3 is TGTGCCAGTAGTAGGGGGACAGAAAGTATGAACACTGAAGCTTTCTTT. This translates into CASSRGTESMNTEAFF.

The J gene is TRBJ2-4, the V gene TRBV11-2; the match to TRBD1 covers 11 bases. This CDR3 is built from 15 residues. Trimming at V came to 1 base and at J to 6 bases, leaving 2 bases not matched to a gene. Looked up from germline, CDR1 is SGHAT and CDR2 is FQNNGV. The CDR3 protein is CASSLGGTGGNIQYF. The CDR3, as DNA: TGTGCCAGCAGCTTAGGAGGGACAGGGGGAAACATTCAGTACTTC. Supplemented by reference TRBV11-2 and TRBJ2-4, the full variable domain reads EAGVAQSPRYKIIEKRQSVAFWCNPISGHATLYWYQQILGQGPKLLIQFQNNGVVDDSQLPKDRFSAERLKGVDSTLKIQPAKLEDSAVYLCASSLGGTGGNIQYFGAGTRLSVL.

The V call is TRBV5-4, the J call TRBJ2-3; tentatively, D is TRBD2 (5 bases). Germline V lookup: CDR1 SGHNT, CDR2 YYREEE (reference sequence). This CDR3 has 14 residues. V gave up 2 bases and J gave up 4 bases, with 11 bases separating them. The CDR3 here is CASSFAGNADTQYF. For the CDR3, the DNA is TGTGCCAGCAGCTTTGCGGGCAACGCAGATACGCAGTATTTT.

The chain links TRBV10-1 to TRBJ2-2; tentatively, D is TRBD2 (6 bases). The CDR3 spans 15 residues. The germline V gene has CDR1 WNHNN and CDR2 SYGVQD (reference sequence). Between the trimmed V and J ends, which lost 4 bases and 8 bases, there was a span of 17 bases. CDR3 sequence: CASSVGGNPPGELFF. CDR3 DNA sequence: TGCGCCAGCAGTGTAGGAGGGAATCCCCCAGGGGAGCTGTTTTTT.

The chain has TRBV28 and TRBJ1-1; no reliable D call. Trimming stripped 6 bases from V and 0 bases from J, with 8 bases between. Germline CDR1 reads MDHEN; CDR2 reads SYDVKM. The CDR3 extends over 13 amino acids. In DNA, the CDR3 is TGTGCCAGCAGGCCAGACTTGAACACTGAAGCTTTCTTT. Residues: CASRPDLNTEAFF.

The chain joins TRBV18 to TRBJ1-5, with D possibly matching TRBD1 (5 bases). V shed 4 bases and J shed 2 bases, with 12 bases lying between them. This CDR3 comprises 15 residues. Germline CDR1 KGHSH, CDR2 LQKENI. The CDR3 DNA is TGTGCCAGCTCACAGGGGTATGAGGGCAATCAGCCCCAGCATTTT. Translated, it gives CASSQGYEGNQPQHF.

The chain has TRBV11-2 and TRBJ2-5; no reliable D call. The J call may be mistaken, given a closer DNA end match to TRBJ2-7. Germline-derived CDR1 and CDR2 are SGHAT and FQNNGV. The CDR3 has 13 residues. The CDR3 reads CASSLPPTYEQYF. CDR3 DNA: TGTGCCAGCAGCTTACCCCCTACCTACGAGCAGTACTTC.

V usage is TRBV10-3 and J usage is TRBJ2-3; 14 nucleotides agree with TRBD2. The length of the CDR3 is 18 residues. V trimming: 2 bases; J trimming: 5 bases; junction bases outside the gene matches: 9. Germline V lookup: CDR1 ENHRY, CDR2 SYGVKD. The CDR3 nucleotides read TGTGCCATCAGTGAGGGGGTTGGGACTAGCGGGAGCCAAGATACGCAGTATTTT. The encoded protein is CAISEGVGTSGSQDTQYF.

The V and J genes are TRBV28 and TRBJ1-1; a possible D gene is TRBD1 (6 bases). Germline assignment: CDR1 MDHEN and CDR2 SYDVKM. V lost 2 bases and J 1 base, leaving 14 bases between the germline ends. The CDR3 spans 16 residues. CDR3 region: CASSLPQVTGNTEAFF. CDR3 sequence (DNA): TGTGCCAGCAGTTTACCTCAGGTGACAGGGAACACTGAAGCTTTCTTT.

The V call is TRBV11-2, the J call TRBJ2-7; TRBD2 might be the D (6 bases). CDR1 and CDR2 (germline): SGHAT, FQNNGV. The V end was cut by 5 bases, the J end by 2 bases, with 16 bases between. This CDR3 contains 15 residues. The CDR3 nucleotides read TGTGCCAGCAGCCCCGGTGGCGGGAAGGCCTACGAGCAGTACTTC. This encodes CASSPGGGKAYEQYF.

The genes are TRBV7-9 and TRBJ1-2; D call uncertain. From germline, CDR1 is SEHNR and CDR2 FQNEAQ (reference sequence). V was shortened by 4 bases and J by 4 bases, with 7 bases between the two germline ends. This CDR3 comprises 12 residues. The CDR3 DNA reads as TGTGCCAGCAGCTCATACACCTATGGCTACACCTTC. It specifies CASSSYTYGYTF.

The chain links TRBV28 to TRBJ2-3; TRBD2 agrees at 14 bases. The J segment lost 0 bases and the V segment lost 5 bases, leaving 4 bases of the junction unmatched. The CDR3 has 17 residues. Germline CDR1 is MDHEN and CDR2 is SYDVKM. The CDR3 spells CASSRLAGGPSTDTQYF. For the CDR3, the DNA is TGTGCCAGCAGTCGACTAGCGGGAGGGCCCAGCACAGATACGCAGTATTTT.

In its sample, this clone was seen once. V is TRBV28 and J is TRBJ2-7; D remains ambiguous. Trimming took 4 bases from V and 3 from J, leaving 13 bases between them. The germline V gene encodes CDR1 MDHEN and CDR2 SYDVKM. This CDR3 spans 14 amino acids. Here the CDR3 DNA reads TGTGCCAGCAGTTCGGCTGTTCTGAGCTACGAGCAGTACTTC. Its translation is CASSSAVLSYEQYF.

The sample holds a few counts of this clone. The V gene is TRBV27, the J gene TRBJ1-2; weak D call: TRBD1 (5 bases). Trimming cost V 5 bases and J 8 bases, with 15 bases left between them. The CDR3 consists of 13 residues. The germline V gene encodes CDR1 MNHEY and CDR2 SMNVEV (reference sequence). CDR3 loop: CASSPRGGWGYTF. The DNA of the CDR3 is TGTGCCAGCAGTCCTCGGGGCGGGTGGGGCTACACCTTC.

The chain uses TRBV29-1 and TRBJ1-5, with 7 bases lining up with TRBD1. V lost 4 bases and J lost 4; bases outside the gene matches: 4. Germline values: CDR1 SQVTM, CDR2 ANQGSEA. This CDR3 has 13 residues. The CDR3 region is CSVVGGINQPQHF. The DNA of the CDR3 is TGCAGCGTTGTAGGGGGCATTAATCAGCCCCAGCATTTT. Full variable domain (outside the CDR3, taken from reference TRBV29-1 and TRBJ1-5): SAVISQKPSRDICQRGTSLTIQCQVDSQVTMMFWYRQQPGQSLTLIATANQGSEATYESGFVIDKFPISRPNLTFSTLTVSNMSPEDSSIYLCSVVGGINQPQHFGDGTRLSIL.

The chain combines TRBV28 with TRBJ2-7; 11 nucleotides align to TRBD1. With V trimmed by 4 bases and J by 3 bases, 2 bases remained unmatched. Looked up from germline, CDR1 is MDHEN and CDR2 is SYDVKM. This CDR3 has 14 amino acids. The CDR3 region is CASSSGQGDYEQYF. CDR3 nucleotide sequence: TGTGCCAGCAGTTCGGGACAGGGGGACTACGAGCAGTACTTC.

The J gene is TRBJ2-7, the V gene TRBV11-3; no reliable D call. Trimming pared 2 bases from V and 6 bases from J, leaving 14 bases between. The CDR3 has 14 amino acids. The germline CDR1 and CDR2 sequences are SGHNT and YENEEA. The CDR3 region is CASSLFQVNGEQYF. The CDR3 coding sequence is TGTGCCAGCAGCTTATTCCAAGTCAACGGCGAGCAGTACTTC.